This TCR beta chain was profiled in a study of OX40 agonist ivuxolimab in advanced cancers. Study as a whole: With a range of roughly 20 to 79, age averaged roughly 60 years, and 65% to 90% were male.

There are a few counts of this clone. V lost 3 bases, J lost 0 bases, and 9 bases lay in between. The CDR3 length is 14 residues. Germline V gene data show CDR1 as LNHNV and CDR2 as YYDKDF (reference sequence). The protocol was immunoSEQ multiplex PCR, while the TCRdb copy is restricted to in-frame clones and leaves out a portion. Of roughly 61,000 clones in the sample, roughly 90% were seen once. The genes are TRBV15 and TRBJ2-7; no firm D call. The material sequenced was CD4+ or CD8+ T cells sorted from blood, taken in a trial of the OX40 agonist ivuxolimab. The TCR sequence derives from an adult with an advanced solid tumor such as melanoma, head and neck, liver or kidney cancer. The CDR3 spells CATSSYGSSYEQYF. In DNA form, the CDR3 reads TGTGCCACCAGCAGTTACGGCAGCTCCTACGAGCAGTACTTC.